This T cell receptor (beta chain) was identified in a study of cytomegalovirus exposure and HLA in healthy donors. The overall study: From 170 million or so T cells, an earlier analysis saw approximately 120 million unique TCR beta sequences. General observations from the study: A later analysis found TCR association rates differed by HLA locus, highest for DRB1 and lowest for HLA-C. In a later analysis, most CMV-associated TCR beta chains appeared HLA-restricted. In a later analysis, donors in an Asian-associated ancestry cluster reportedly had fewer N-insertions in productive TCRs than the cohort mean.

With 60 Vbeta and 13 Jbeta primers, the PCR was carried out. Assay: immunoSEQ multiplex PCR; the TCRdb copy retains only in-frame clones and omits some. Of some 160,000 clones in the sample, around 82% were seen once. In regard to this clone: Its specificity is not known.

The V gene end was trimmed by 4 bases and the J gene end by 3 bases; junction bases not matched to a gene: 3. Germline CDR1 SGHVS, CDR2 FNYEAQ. This CDR3 has 14 residues. This TCR was recovered from a man aged 40-49 years in good health and CMV-seronegative. Sequenced input: PBMCs. The J gene is TRBJ2-7, the V gene TRBV7-6, with 10 bases that match TRBD2. This CDR3 reads CASSWTSGNYEQYF. CDR3 DNA: TGTGCCAGCAGCTGGACTAGCGGCAACTACGAGCAGTACTTC.